The 12 T cell receptor beta chains below come from one sample, sequenced in a study of OX40 agonist ivuxolimab in advanced cancers. This table comes from immunoSEQ multiplex PCR, and its TCRdb copy is limited to in-frame clones, with some not included. The sample holds roughly 86,000 clones; about 90% are singletons and the top ten take about 1.1%. Sample: CD4+ or CD8+ T cells sorted from blood, taken in a trial of the OX40 agonist ivuxolimab. Receptors originate from an adult with an advanced solid tumor such as melanoma, head and neck, liver or kidney cancer.

The chain has TRBV30 and TRBJ2-7; 10 bases align to TRBD2. With 8 bases clipped from V and 0 bases from J, the junction kept 13 bases outside the gene matches. Germline V gene data show CDR1 as GTSNPN and CDR2 as SVGIG (reference sequence). This CDR3 contains 16 residues. For the CDR3, the DNA is TGTGCCGCGGGGGGAACTAGCGGGGTAAGCTCCTACGAGCAGTACTTC. Translating gives CAAGGTSGVSSYEQYF.

V gene TRBV9 combines with J gene TRBJ1-5, with 7 bases that match TRBD1. The germline V gene encodes CDR1 SGDLS and CDR2 YYNGEE. This CDR3 is 15 amino acids long. Germline trimming cut 4 bases from V and 3 bases from J; bases unmatched to any gene: 7. The chain's CDR3 is CASSLRGTPNQPQHF. DNA of the CDR3: TGTGCCAGCAGCCTCAGGGGGACCCCCAATCAGCCCCAGCATTTT. Complete variable domain (other parts from reference TRBV9 and TRBJ1-5): DSGVTQTPKHLITATGQRVTLRCSPRSGDLSVYWYQQSLDQGLQFLIQYYNGEERAKGNILERFSAQQFPDLHSELNLSSLELGDSALYFCASSLRGTPNQPQHFGDGTRLSIL.

This rearrangement joins TRBV5-1 to TRBJ2-3; TRBD1 matches 8 bases. The V gene's germline CDR1 is SGHRS and CDR2 YFSETQ. This CDR3 is 14 amino acids long. The J segment lost 5 bases and the V segment lost 4 bases, leaving 6 bases of the junction unmatched. CDR3: CASSGRTGLDTQYF. CDR3 DNA sequence: TGCGCCAGCAGCGGAAGGACAGGGTTAGATACGCAGTATTTT.

As DNA, the CDR3 is TGTGCCTGGAGTCACTCCGTGGGTGCGCAGTACTTC. Its protein product is CAWSHSVGAQYF. The chain carries TRBV30 and TRBJ2-7; D not certain. The CDR3 has 12 residues. Between the trimmed V and J ends, which lost 2 bases and 9 bases, there was a span of 14 bases. The V gene's germline CDR1 is GTSNPN and CDR2 SVGIG (reference sequence).

The rearrangement links TRBV9 to TRBJ2-5, with D unresolved. Germline V lookup: CDR1 SGDLS, CDR2 YYNGEE. CDR3 length equals 15 residues. V lost 4 bases and J lost 1, with 14 bases in between. The CDR3 bases are TGTGCCAGCAGCCCCCGGCTAGATTTCCAAGAGACCCAGTACTTC. Protein sequence: CASSPRLDFQETQYF.

The chain employs TRBV25-1 and TRBJ2-4; tentatively, D is TRBD2 (6 bases). The CDR3 loop spans 15 amino acids. CDR1 is MGHDK, CDR2 SYGVNS, per germline. V was shortened by 6 bases and J by 7 bases, with 19 bases between the two germline ends. The CDR3 DNA follows: TGTGCCAGCAGGGACTGGAGGGAGGTTAAGAACATTCAGTACTTC. It is translated as CASRDWREVKNIQYF.

This chain uses TRBV2 with TRBJ1-5; TRBD1 is a possible D gene (5 bases). Deletions cut 6 bases from V and 3 bases from J, with 9 bases between. The V gene's germline CDR1 is SNHLY and CDR2 FYNNEI. The CDR3 consists of 13 residues. CDR3 nucleotide sequence: TGTGCCAGCAGACGGGACGCCAATCAGCCCCAGCATTTT. This translates into CASRRDANQPQHF.

This clone was seen only once. The rearrangement links TRBV27 to TRBJ1-2, with D possibly being TRBD1 (5 bases). The CDR3 is 13 residues long. V lost 10 bases and J lost 5, with 17 bases in between. Germline V gene sequence: CDR1 MNHEY, CDR2 SMNVEV (reference sequence). In DNA form, the CDR3 reads TGTGCCACGGGAAGGGGTGGATCGTATGGCTACACCTTC. It encodes CATGRGGSYGYTF.

This clone was seen a single time. The chain recombines TRBV20-1 with TRBJ1-2; a weak D match, TRBD1 (5 bases). The CDR3 length is 10 residues. Germline assignment: CDR1 DFQATT and CDR2 SNEGSKA (reference sequence). Between the trimmed V and J ends, which lost 6 bases and 8 bases, there was a span of 10 bases. The chain's CDR3 is CSARVGGYTF. The CDR3 nucleotides read TGCAGTGCCAGGGTGGGAGGCTACACCTTC.

V gene TRBV6-1 combines with J gene TRBJ1-6, with D maybe TRBD1 (5 bases). Germline V CDR1 and CDR2: MNHNS, SASEGT. The CDR3 spans 13 residues. V lost 6 bases and J lost 7, with 10 bases in between. In DNA form, the CDR3 reads TGTGCCAGCAGGGGGGAGAACAATTCACCCCTCCACTTT. Translation: CASRGENNSPLHF.

J is TRBJ2-2 and V is TRBV27; 10 nucleotides match TRBD1. Per germline, CDR1 MNHEY and CDR2 SMNVEV (reference sequence). V lost 6 bases, J lost 5 bases, and 9 bases stayed unmatched. The CDR3 contains 16 residues. This chain's CDR3 is CASSPGTGVATGELFF. The CDR3 coding sequence is TGTGCCAGCAGCCCAGGGACAGGGGTTGCTACCGGGGAGCTGTTTTTT.

V and J are TRBV9 and TRBJ2-1, with 10 nucleotides matching TRBD1. The CDR3 has 15 amino acids. The ends lost 3 bases at V and 6 bases at J; junction bases unmatched: 6. Germline CDR1 SGDLS, CDR2 YYNGEE. The CDR3, as DNA: TGTGCCAGCAGCGCCGGAGGACAGGGGGGCAATGAGCAGTTCTTC. Translated, it gives CASSAGGQGGNEQFF.